This TCR beta chain was captured by sequencing in a study of cytomegalovirus exposure and HLA in healthy donors (dated by TCRdb to about 2017). Notes on the research overall: An earlier analysis of approximately 640 of the donors reported 250 to 300 Gb of sequence data and 117 million unique TCR beta sequences from about 179 million T cells. Rather than using new phenotypic data, the later analysis identified candidate immune exposures from TCR beta sequences and from how often those sequences occurred across donors. HLA typing covered class I and class II loci at four-digit resolution. An earlier analysis of more than 450 of the donors used high-throughput TCR beta sequencing to judge whether each TCR beta V gene segment behaved as functional or pseudogenic. An early release that covered several hundred HLA-typed donors contained around 300 gigabases of sequencing data and tens of millions of unique TCR sequences. Every repertoire in the discovery cohort had been generated on one and the same sequencing platform. The study profiled the T cell repertoires of under 700 subjects by immunosequencing and related them to cytomegalovirus serostatus. The aim of the study was to test whether cataloging public T cell receptors could identify signatures of past pathogen exposure. To predict cytomegalovirus infection status, the study combined high-throughput TCR immunosequencing, statistical association of individual TCRs with disease status, and machine learning. In a later analysis, previously published TCR beta repertoires from 670 or so donors were re-analyzed and high-resolution HLA genotyping was added so that TCR occurrence patterns could be studied. Of the 398 genotyped donors, approximately 80% were placed in the genetic ancestry cluster associated with self-reported Caucasian donors. Across 398 genotyped donors of the cohort, an average of about 240,000 unique TCR beta nucleotide sequences per donor were sequenced, and 15% to 20% of those sequences were non-productive. Four or five DR-DQ haplotypes were treated as single units for association and clustering because of strong linkage in the cohort. Genome-wide SNP genotypes for about 65% of the 666 donors were used in a later genetic analysis, which treated that subset as a discovery cohort. Typing coverage varied by locus: roughly 629-630 donors for A, B, C, DRB1 and DQB1; around 560 for DQA1; more than 600 for DPA1; approximately 490 for DPB1. Donor age, sex, ethnicity and CMV serostatus were compiled together with the repertoire data. A separate validation cohort of approximately 130 different subjects was used in addition to the 666-subject first cohort. Points the paper makes about the study in general: The 87-base-pair reads could not distinguish some IMGT-functional V segments, including TRBV6-2 and TRBV6-3, so those segments were excluded. A further reported finding was that TCR beta sequences accurately predicted the HLA-A and HLA-B alleles for most subjects in the first cohort. In the study, some 160 TCR beta chains were listed as associated with cytomegalovirus. A group of highly shared sequence variants was considered likely to be a technical artifact of the sequencing pipeline. Because counts were too low, 15 to 20 rarely observed V segments, including chromosome 9 orphons, were excluded from the earlier analysis of 587 of the donors. The authors suggested that the approach could potentially be extended to other disease states and immunological phenotypes. The classifier was reported to diagnose cytomegalovirus status with high specificity and sensitivity in both the original cohort and the validation cohort. A later analysis found that TCR association rates varied across HLA loci, with DRB1 alleles showing the most associated TCRs and HLA-C alleles the fewest. This cohort had only TCR beta chains sequenced, and the lack of alpha or paired-chain data limited which features could be detected. According to a later analysis, most CMV-associated TCR beta chains appeared to be HLA-restricted, and the HLA associations seemed to be driven largely by CMV exposure. At a false discovery rate of 0.05, a later analysis linked roughly 17,000 TCR beta sequences to specific HLA alleles. Compared with equally common non-associated chains, HLA-associated TCR beta chains in a later analysis were more clonally expanded and had lower generation probabilities. Several of the top co-occurrence clusters appeared to be linked to parvovirus B19, influenza, CMV and Epstein-Barr virus, according to a later analysis. Because HLA typing was missing for some donors at each locus, association tests included only the typed subset. While some public TCRs were present in many individuals, most TCR sequences turned up only very rarely across donors. The only immune exposure information available for the cohort was CMV serostatus. The presence/absence analyses assumed that sequencing depth was roughly uniform across donors, and that assumption may not be true. Linkage disequilibrium might explain the correlated functional status among segregating V segments, but an unknown experimental factor could not be ruled out. In an earlier analysis of several hundred of the donors, most TCR beta V segments were observed in productive rearrangements about 87% or about 30% of the time, broadly matching IMGT annotations. Strong co-occurrence of HLA alleles, especially DR and DQ, made assigning TCR associations to individual alleles difficult. In a later genetic analysis, fewer N-insertions in productive TCRs were reported among donors in an Asian-associated ancestry cluster than the roughly 710-donor mean. V-gene and J-gene trimming of TCR beta chains was associated with a missense DCLRE1C variant in a later genetic analysis, and the association was replicated in an independent cohort. In vitro tests confirmed that a few of the cytomegalovirus-associated TCR beta chains recognize cytomegalovirus antigens.

The cohort consisted of some 670 healthy bone marrow donors. At the time of sampling, every cohort member was nominally healthy, though immune exposures that went unrecorded were likely present. The donor tested CMV seronegative and was one of the 352 seronegative cohort members. Each donor provided a peripheral blood sample, and peripheral blood mononuclear cells were used for TCR beta sequencing. The Qiagen DNeasy Blood Extraction Kit was used to extract genomic DNA from the blood cell samples. Library prep was done by the immunoSEQ multiplex PCR assay. For the multiplex PCR, a mixture combining 60 forward primers for TCR Vbeta segments and 13 reverse primers for TCR Jbeta segments was used. The CDR3 region of rearranged TCR beta genes was amplified from genomic DNA by a multiplex PCR assay. Amplified TCR beta libraries were sequenced as 87-base-pair reads on the Illumina HiSeq System. The original pipeline was this. In a later analysis, approximately 74 million unique TCR beta chains were counted across the roughly 670 repertoires, and around 11 million of these chains were shared by at least two donors. To remove PCR and sequencing errors, raw reads were error-corrected and collapsed into unique sequences using a nearest-neighbor algorithm that merged closely related sequences. CDR3 sequences were aligned to IMGT reference sequences to assign V, D and J gene segments. Each retained sequence needed at least a six-nucleotide match to both a V gene segment and a J gene segment. Rearrangements were classified as productive when the CDR3 lacked stop codons and remained in frame with V and J, and all other rearrangements were classified as non-productive. CDR3 was defined according to IMGT convention as the region running from the second conserved V-encoded cysteine to the conserved J-encoded phenylalanine. Sequences without an unambiguous match to a single V gene segment were excluded from the earlier analysis of about 630 of the donors. In an earlier analysis of 450 to 750 of the donors, a V segment was called functional when productive rearrangements were above 56.7%, and segregating when the standard deviation between donors exceeded 5%. To diagnose cytomegalovirus status from the catalog of TCR beta chain sequences, a statistical classification framework was built. In a later analysis, TCR nucleotide sequences were compared against IMGT/GENE-DB human TR gene sequences so that V and J genes could be assigned. Using the TCRdist pipeline, a later analysis assigned CDR3 sequences along with most-parsimonious VDJ recombination scenarios. In a later analysis, every TCR beta chain was defined by the combination of its CDR3 amino acid sequence and its V-gene family, and reads without a unique V-gene family were dropped. A later analysis removed several hundred highly shared, low-generation-probability nucleotide sequences to deal with suspected cross-contamination and a sequencing artifact. In a later analysis, a clonal expansion index was calculated for each public chain from normalized within-repertoire ranks of inferred template counts. Generation probabilities in a later analysis came from a VDJ recombination model fitted to out-of-frame rearrangements, and those results were checked against IGoR. A later analysis scored TCR-TCR, TCR-HLA and TCR-CMV co-occurrence with hypergeometric tests, applying a repertoire-size bias correction to TCR pairs. In a later analysis, false discovery rates were estimated by permuting HLA or CMV assignments 20 times. A later analysis grouped co-occurring TCRs with DBSCAN, adding TCRdist sequence similarity when clustering within HLA-allele-positive subsets. Repertoires with fewer than 30,000 or more than 120,000 public chains, plus five repertoires with anomalous nucleotide sharing, were excluded from co-occurrence clustering. The table was pulled from immuneACCESS by TCRdb, which kept in-frame rearrangements only. Such tables lose some clones; where checked, under half of the loss comes from unresolved V genes, and the rest has no known cause. From that table come the V and J calls and clone size; the DNA was used to work out D and trimming. Across this sample there are around 210,000 clones, with around 83% seen only once. The ten largest make up 2.7% of the sample.

A distance of 11 bases separates the germline ends of V and J, which lose 3 bases and 0 bases respectively. The CDR3 goes from the cysteine to the phenylalanine over 15 residues. Just the 45-base CDR3 DNA is kept, in frame starting at base 1. Worth noting for this clone: Its cognate antigen has yet to be identified. Nothing much larger sits one base from this clone, and base qualities are not available.

Recombination joined TRBV23-1 with TRBJ1-2; a weak D assignment points to TRBD1 (6 bases agree). TRBV23-1 is classed as an ORF, of uncertain function. The TCR was taken from a woman in her thirties or forties in good health and CMV-seronegative. The material sequenced was PBMCs. This receptor has the CDR3 CASSQDSSANYGYTF. The DNA is TGCGCCAGCAGTCAGGACAGCAGTGCTAACTATGGCTACACCTTC.